This T cell receptor beta chain was identified during a study of shared clonotypes between healthy human individuals. Trimming cost V 6 bases and J 2 bases, with 15 bases left between them. Germline lookup yields CDR1 KGHSH and CDR2 LQKENI. CDR3 size: 15 residues. CD8 cells regarded as naive lacked CD45RO, were positively chosen for CCR7, and omitted terminally differentiated effector memory CD45RA+ cells. Whole-study findings and limits: Larger estimated richness was generally recorded for naive subsets relative to memory subsets.

This clone was counted a single time. The antigen remains undetermined. The assay was immunoSEQ multiplex PCR, and TCRdb's table has in-frame clones only and misses some. The top ten hold 1.2% of the sample, which has around 2,100,000 clones, about 95% seen once. The material sequenced was naive CD8+ T cells sorted from blood. The sequence derives from a man aged 18 to 29 in good health. J is TRBJ2-3 and V is TRBV18; tentatively, D is TRBD2 (5 bases). For the CDR3, the DNA is TGTGCCAGCTCGCACTCGGGATCTACCACAGATACGCAGTATTTT. Protein sequence: CASSHSGSTTDTQYF.